These 2 T cell receptor beta chains were all obtained from the same sample, sequenced in a study of OX40 agonist ivuxolimab in advanced cancers. The repertoire was sequenced with immunoSEQ multiplex PCR; TCRdb's copy has only in-frame clones and lacks some. The sample shows under 70,000 clones, about 85% of them seen only once. The sample in question was CD4+ or CD8+ T cells sorted from blood, obtained in a trial of the OX40 agonist ivuxolimab. The source is an adult with an advanced solid tumor such as melanoma, head and neck, liver or kidney cancer.

This clone was counted a few times. The CDR3 region is CASSVAPSGYEQYF. As DNA, the CDR3 is TGTGCCAGCAGCGTAGCCCCTAGCGGCTACGAGCAGTACTTC. The chain joins TRBV9 to TRBJ2-7; 7 nucleotides agree with TRBD2. The CDR3 extends over 14 amino acids. J gave up 3 bases and V 0 bases, and 3 bases lay outside the gene matches. Germline lookup yields CDR1 SGDLS and CDR2 YYNGEE.

V gene TRBV19 combines with J gene TRBJ1-4; D call uncertain. Germline CDR1 and CDR2: LNHDA and SQIVND (reference sequence). This CDR3 is 16 amino acids long. Trimming pared 4 bases from V and 4 bases from J, leaving 16 bases between. The CDR3 here is CASSTDGVSFNEKLFF. As DNA, the CDR3 is TGTGCCAGTAGTACCGACGGGGTCAGCTTTAATGAAAAACTGTTTTTT.